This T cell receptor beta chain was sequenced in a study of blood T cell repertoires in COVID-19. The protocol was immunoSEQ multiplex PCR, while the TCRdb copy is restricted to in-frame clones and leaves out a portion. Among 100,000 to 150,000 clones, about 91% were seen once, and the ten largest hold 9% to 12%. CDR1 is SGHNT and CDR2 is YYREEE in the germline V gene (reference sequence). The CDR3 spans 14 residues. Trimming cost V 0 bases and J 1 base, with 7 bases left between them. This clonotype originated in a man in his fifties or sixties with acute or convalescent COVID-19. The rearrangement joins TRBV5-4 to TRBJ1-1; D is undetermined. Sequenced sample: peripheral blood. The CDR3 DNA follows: TGTGCCAGCAGCTTGGTGCGGGGGAACACTGAAGCTTTCTTT. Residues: CASSLVRGNTEAFF.